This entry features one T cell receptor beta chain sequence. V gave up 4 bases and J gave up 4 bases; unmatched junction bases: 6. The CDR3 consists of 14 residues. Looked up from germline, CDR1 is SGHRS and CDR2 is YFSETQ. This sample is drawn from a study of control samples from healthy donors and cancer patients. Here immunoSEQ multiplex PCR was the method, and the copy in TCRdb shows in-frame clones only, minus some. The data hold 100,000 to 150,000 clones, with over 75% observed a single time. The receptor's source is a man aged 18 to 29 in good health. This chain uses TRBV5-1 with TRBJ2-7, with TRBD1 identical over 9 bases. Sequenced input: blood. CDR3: CASSEQGARYEQYF. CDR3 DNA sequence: TGCGCCAGCAGCGAACAGGGGGCGCGGTACGAGCAGTACTTC.